This T cell receptor beta chain was observed in a study of Ad26.COV2.S vaccination and SARS-CoV-2 variants (dated by TCRdb to the early 2020s). Describing the broader study: Donors in the vaccine arm were drawn from COV1001, a phase I-IIa trial of Ad26.COV2.S in healthy adults that was multicentre, randomized, double-blind and placebo-controlled. Sequencing of the TCRbeta repertoire served to evaluate the specificity and breadth of SARS-CoV-2-reactive T cell receptors following Ad26.COV2.S vaccination. A total of around 32 samples were included in the TCR-sequenced set, comprising roughly 19 Ad26.COV2.S vaccine recipients, 5 placebo recipients and 8 SARS-CoV-2 convalescent individuals. Participants in the trial were split at random into five groups of five each, receiving low-dose or high-dose Ad26.COV2.S once or twice, or else placebo on both occasions. Ad26.COV2.S was administered intramuscularly at 5 x 10^10 or 1 x 10^11 viral particles, either as a single shot or as two shots given 56 days apart. Investigators did not know the trial group allocation while performing experiments and assessing outcomes.

Per the publication, the treatment or condition label means: over 15 received Ad26.COV2.S at low or high dose, single or two shots; 5 received placebo; per-sample allocation not given. Repertoires of vaccine and placebo recipients were sequenced from samples taken on day 63 after the first injection. In Cohort 1b, more than 20 adults aged 18-55 years were enrolled at a single site in Boston, USA, between 29 July and 7 August 2020. Ad26.COV2.S was a replication-incompetent adenovirus type 26 vector that expressed a prefusion-stabilized SARS-CoV-2 spike protein derived from the original Wuhan strain. Study-level results and caveats: Comparable non-spike TCR breadth was observed between vaccine and placebo recipients, consistent with only spike being contained in the vaccine. The study was not powered for comparison of responses between vaccine doses or regimens. After vaccination, spike-specific CD8+ and CD4+ T cell responses were reported to show substantial breadth. The authors noted that total T cell responses may have been underestimated by the TCR breadth and depth analyses. Spike-specific TCR breadth was higher in Ad26.COV2.S recipients than in placebo recipients (P = 0.0014).

A word on this clone: Its antigen is unknown. One base away there is no much larger clone; base qualities are not given.

As encoded in the germline V gene (reference sequence), CDR1 is SGHKS while CDR2 is YYEKEE. V is pared back by 5 bases and J by 7 bases, with 16 bases lying between the germline termini. Reading from cysteine to phenylalanine, the CDR3 counts 13 amino acids. The DNA shown is the 39-base CDR3, in frame from base 1. TCRbeta CDR3 regions were sequenced with the immunoSEQ Assay. After extraction, genomic DNA underwent amplification by bias-controlled multiplex PCR, followed by high-throughput sequencing. The authors processed their data as follows. To quantify the absolute abundance of every unique TCRbeta CDR3 region, sequences were collapsed and filtered. T cell fraction was estimated by normalizing TCRbeta template counts to usable DNA, with usable DNA measured through amplification of reference genes found in all nucleated cells. Repertoire TCRs were annotated as SARS-CoV-2-specific when V gene, CDR3 amino acid sequence and J gene were exactly matched to a known reactive TCR set. MIRA supplied the reference SARS-CoV-2 TCR set, which was filtered for enrichment in COVID-19-positive ImmuneCODE repertoires so that public or cross-reactive TCRs were removed. Using the MIRA antigens, annotated TCRs were further analysed by specific ORF or by position within an ORF. Depth was the summed frequency of annotated unique rearrangements, while breadth was defined as annotated unique rearrangements over total unique productive rearrangements. TCR breadth was compared between groups using two-sided Wilcoxon rank-sum tests. Not all clones reach the TCRdb copy of this immuneACCESS table, which keeps in-frame sequences only. Checked studies attribute under half of the gap to unresolved V genes and leave the rest unexplained. From that table come the V and J calls and clone size; the DNA was used to work out D and trimming. The sample has hundreds of thousands of clones on record, about 90% of them singletons. The biggest ten clones account for around 1.5% of the sample.

The TCR originated in a person aged 18-60 years who received the Ad26.COV2.S COVID-19 vaccine or a placebo. The material was peripheral blood, obtained in a trial of Ad26.COV2.S vaccine versus placebo. This sequence uses TRBV5-5 and TRBJ2-7; perhaps TRBD2 is the D gene, with 7 bases matching. DNA sequence: TGTGCCAGCAGTACCTCGGGGGGCCGGGAGCAGTACTTC. This is translated as CASSTSGGREQYF.